This TCR beta chain came from a study of T cells after yellow fever vaccination. Overall study results and limits: Weaker, the secondary response had a peak occurring faster, on day 5 versus 15. Most primary-vaccination clones recurred post-booster (under 98% CD4, around 90% CD8). Clonotype sharing between CD4 and CD8 compartments was small.

By 5'RACE template switching, TCR cDNA was produced, with a universal primer site and UMIs added in the process. TCRdb used MiXCR to reprocess the 5' RACE reads, holding one entry per CDR3 protein. The repertoire includes about 150,000 distinct CDR3 sequences, 5.5% to 8% of them detected once, and approximately 3% sits in the top ten. This clonotype was seen ten or more times. Its antigen is currently unknown. This CDR3 has 12 amino acids. Germline V gene data show CDR1 as DFQATT and CDR2 as SNEGSKA (reference sequence). The V and J ends lost 3 bases and 8 bases respectively, with 11 bases between them.

The source was CD4+ T cells sorted from PBMCs, collected on the day of the first yellow fever vaccination. The chain links TRBV20-1 to TRBJ1-3; no definite D call. The sequence derives from a man aged 18-30 years who received the YFV17D yellow fever vaccine. Written as DNA, the CDR3 is TGCAGTGCTAGCGATTCAGTGGACACCATATATTTT. Protein product: CSASDSVDTIYF.